These 27 T cell receptor beta chains share one sample of origin, sequenced in a study of T cell responses to AZD1222 COVID-19 vaccine. Profiled with immunoSEQ multiplex PCR; TCRdb holds only in-frame clones, not every one. The repertoire includes under 300,000 clones, approximately 93% of them detected once, and 0.5% to 0.65% sits in the top ten. Sample: peripheral blood, taken on day 0 of AZD1222 vaccination. The receptors here all came from an adult in good health.

The V gene is TRBV28, the J gene TRBJ1-4, with 8 nucleotides matching TRBD1. This CDR3 has 19 residues. Germline V CDR1 and CDR2: MDHEN, SYDVKM. V lost 6 bases to trimming and J lost 0 bases; unmatched junction nucleotides: 15. CDR3 sequence: CASRIDADRGGSTNEKLFF. The CDR3, as DNA: TGTGCCAGCAGGATCGATGCCGACAGGGGAGGCTCAACTAATGAAAAACTGTTTTTT. The variable domain in full, with the rest retrieved from reference TRBV28 and TRBJ1-4, is DVKVTQSSRYLVKRTGEKVFLECVQDMDHENMFWYRQDPGLGLRLIYFSYDVKMKEKGDIPEGYSVSREKKERFSLILESASTNQTSMYLCASRIDADRGGSTNEKLFFGSGTQLSVL.

This chain uses TRBV6-5 with TRBJ2-1; D gene ambiguous. Germline CDR1 and CDR2: MNHEY and SVGAGI. With 0 bases removed from V and 0 bases from J, the gap between germline ends came to 9 bases. The CDR3 has 16 amino acids. CDR3 residues: CASSYSYLSSYNEQFF. The CDR3 DNA reads TGTGCCAGCAGTTACTCGTATCTGAGCTCCTACAATGAGCAGTTCTTC.

This rearrangement joins TRBV11-3 to TRBJ2-1; 12 bases align to TRBD2. Germline CDR1 and CDR2: SGHNT and YENEEA. The trim removed 5 bases at V and 7 bases at J, leaving 9 bases unmatched. The CDR3 runs 16 residues. As DNA, the CDR3 is TGTGCCAGCAGCCCGACTAGCGGGAGCGGGACAAATGAGCAGTTCTTC. The encoded protein is CASSPTSGSGTNEQFF.

This chain connects TRBV7-6 to TRBJ1-4, with a weak D call TRBD1 (5 bases). The CDR3 spans 15 residues. CDR1 and CDR2 from the germline V gene are SGHVS and FNYEAQ. Trimming removed 4 bases at V and 6 bases at J, with 15 bases between. The DNA for the CDR3 is TGTGCCAGCAGCTCGGGACCACCTGCCTATGAAAAACTGTTTTTT. Its translation is CASSSGPPAYEKLFF.

The rearrangement uses TRBV12-5 and TRBJ1-1, with D uncertain. This CDR3 is 13 amino acids long. In germline, CDR1 is LGHNT, CDR2 FRNRAP. V was trimmed by 2 bases and J by 7 bases, leaving 11 bases between them. The CDR3 is CASGLSSQREAFF. The CDR3 DNA is TGTGCTAGTGGTTTGTCGAGCCAACGTGAAGCTTTCTTT.

This chain connects TRBV6-5 to TRBJ2-7, with 11 nucleotides matching TRBD1. The germline CDR1 and CDR2 sequences are MNHEY and SVGAGI. Unmatched junction bases numbered 8, after V lost 2 bases and J lost 5 bases. This CDR3 is built from 16 residues. CDR3 in amino acids: CASSYLRDRGDHEQYF. For the CDR3, the DNA is TGTGCCAGCAGTTACCTCCGGGACAGGGGGGACCACGAGCAGTACTTC.

The chain has TRBV5-3 and TRBJ2-3; TRBD1 agrees at 7 bases. TRBV5-3 carries the ORF label, with uncertain function. The trim removed 3 bases at V and 4 bases at J, leaving 11 bases unmatched. The CDR3 has 16 amino acids. CDR3 nucleotides: TGTGCCAGAAGCTCCTCCTTGGGACAGAGATCAGATACGCAGTATTTT. This gives the protein CARSSSLGQRSDTQYF.

The chain carries TRBV11-3 and TRBJ2-1; 8 bases are shared with TRBD2. The CDR3 has 14 amino acids. The germline V gene encodes CDR1 SGHNT and CDR2 YENEEA. Unmatched junction bases numbered 3, after V lost 1 base and J lost 7 bases. CDR3 sequence (DNA): TGTGCCAGCAGCTTAGCGGGAGGGAGGAATGAGCAGTTCTTC. This translates into CASSLAGGRNEQFF.

This chain joins TRBV19 and TRBJ2-2, with 10 nucleotides matching TRBD1. This CDR3 has 15 amino acids. Germline CDR1 reads LNHDA; CDR2 reads SQIVND (reference sequence). Germline trimming cut 8 bases from V and 4 bases from J; bases unmatched to any gene: 7. CDR3 loop: CASGRDRGGTGELFF. CDR3 coding DNA: TGTGCCAGTGGCCGGGACAGGGGAGGCACCGGGGAGCTGTTTTTT.

The genes are TRBV7-2 and TRBJ1-4; tentatively, D is TRBD1 (6 bases). Trimming removed 5 bases at V and 0 bases at J, with 10 bases between. The length of the CDR3 is 15 residues. Germline V lookup: CDR1 SGHTA, CDR2 FQGNSA. The CDR3, as DNA: TGTGCCAGCAGCCTGTACAGGGCAACTAATGAAAAACTGTTTTTT. Translating it yields CASSLYRATNEKLFF.

This chain connects TRBV28 to TRBJ1-1, with a weak D call TRBD1 (5 bases). The V end was cut by 10 bases, the J end by 6 bases, with 15 bases between. From germline, CDR1 is MDHEN and CDR2 SYDVKM. The CDR3 extends over 12 amino acids. The CDR3: CATLDLGAEAFF. The CDR3 DNA reads TGTGCCACCCTAGACCTGGGGGCTGAAGCTTTCTTT.

The chain carries TRBV5-1 and TRBJ2-3, with D unresolved. This CDR3 is built from 14 residues. V dropped 1 base and J dropped 5 bases, with 11 bases sitting between them. CDR1 and CDR2 from the germline V gene are SGHRS and YFSETQ. The CDR3 region has the DNA TGCGCCAGCAGCTTGACGGGTGCCGGAGATACGCAGTATTTT. It is translated as CASSLTGAGDTQYF.

Note on this clone: Other DNA sequences in the sample encode the same CDR3. The V call is TRBV19, the J call TRBJ1-5; D remains unclear. The CDR3 is 15 amino acids. Between the trimmed V and J ends, which lost 1 base and 0 bases, there was a span of 7 bases. CDR1 and CDR2 (germline): LNHDA, SQIVND (reference sequence). In nucleotides, the CDR3 is TGTGCCAGTAGTATAGCCGGATATAGCAATCAGCCCCAGCATTTT. Translation gives CASSIAGYSNQPQHF.

This chain joins TRBV9 and TRBJ1-2; 12 bases agree with TRBD1. Trimming cost V 3 bases and J 8 bases; bases outside gene matches: 5. The CDR3 covers 14 residues. Germline CDR1 and CDR2: SGDLS and YYNGEE. Here the CDR3 DNA reads TGTGCCAGCAGCGACCGGGACAGGGGGCACGGCTACACCTTC. Protein sequence: CASSDRDRGHGYTF.

The count of this clone is one. The chain uses TRBV7-9 and TRBJ2-7; maybe TRBD1 (6 bases). CDR1 SEHNR and CDR2 FQNEAQ come from the germline V gene (reference sequence). Trimming stripped 0 bases from V and 8 bases from J, with 14 bases between. The CDR3 runs to 14 residues. The CDR3 here is CASSLAYRESKQYF. Here the CDR3 DNA reads TGTGCCAGCAGCTTAGCGTACAGGGAGTCAAAGCAGTACTTC. Full variable domain (missing parts from reference TRBV7-9 and TRBJ2-7): DTGVSQNPRHKITKRGQNVTFRCDPISEHNRLYWYRQTLGQGPEFLTYFQNEAQLEKSRLLSDRFSAERPKGSFSTLEIQRTEQGDSAMYLCASSLAYRESKQYFGPGTRLTVT.

This clone has just one count. V and J are TRBV15 and TRBJ1-4, with a possible D match to TRBD1 (5 bases). V was pared by 5 bases and J by 8 bases, with 12 bases between. CDR3 length: 13 residues. Germline CDR1 reads LNHNV; CDR2 reads YYDKDF (reference sequence). The DNA of the CDR3 is TGTGCCACCAGCGTGGGGGGTGGGGAAAAACTGTTTTTT. This codes for CATSVGGGEKLFF.

A single count supports this clone. The genes are TRBV6-5 and TRBJ1-5; D might be TRBD1 (5 bases). V was trimmed by 4 bases and J by 7 bases, leaving 11 bases between them. There are 13 residues in the CDR3. Germline assignment: CDR1 MNHEY and CDR2 SVGAGI. The CDR3 DNA reads as TGTGCCAGCAGTTGGACAAAGATGCAGCCCCAGCATTTT. Translated, it gives CASSWTKMQPQHF.

CDR3 residues: CASSRNSNQPQHF. The DNA for the CDR3 is TGTGCCAGCAGCCGAAATAGCAATCAGCCCCAGCATTTT. The J gene is TRBJ1-5, the V gene TRBV6-5; D ambiguous. The V end lost 6 bases, the J end lost 0 bases, and 6 bases lay between the germline ends. This CDR3 spans 13 amino acids. Germline CDR1 MNHEY, CDR2 SVGAGI.

This chain uses TRBV11-2 with TRBJ2-2; 15 bases are shared with TRBD2. This CDR3 is built from 17 residues. Germline CDR1 SGHAT, CDR2 FQNNGV. Trimming cost V 9 bases and J 3 bases; bases outside gene matches: 8. CDR3 residues: CASRTSGRAGYTGELFF. In DNA form, the CDR3 reads TGTGCCAGTCGGACTAGCGGGAGGGCCGGGTACACCGGGGAGCTGTTTTTT.

This clone was observed a single time. The chain uses TRBV7-8 and TRBJ2-7; 9 bases fit TRBD1. Germline CDR1 SGHVS, CDR2 FQNEAQ. This CDR3 has 14 amino acids. The V segment lost 6 bases and the J segment 5 bases; nucleotides outside the gene matches: 8. CDR3 nucleotides: TGTGCCAGCAGGTCGGGACAGGGTGGCAACGAGCAGTACTTC. It encodes CASRSGQGGNEQYF.

The chain is built from TRBV6-5 and TRBJ2-3; 8 nucleotides agree with TRBD2. Germline V CDR1 and CDR2: MNHEY, SVGAGI. The junction had 5 bases not matched to a gene; V was cut back by 2 bases and J by 4 bases. The CDR3 contains 15 residues. The CDR3 reads CASSYGGSGADTQYF. CDR3 DNA: TGTGCCAGCAGTTACGGAGGTAGCGGGGCAGATACGCAGTATTTT.

The chain combines TRBV28 with TRBJ1-2; the D is unclear. The germline V gene has CDR1 MDHEN and CDR2 SYDVKM. The V end was cut by 4 bases, the J end by 6 bases, with 12 bases between. The CDR3 spans 13 residues. CDR3 nucleotide sequence: TGTGCCAGCAGTTGGTTCGCGGGCAATGGCTACACCTTC. As protein: CASSWFAGNGYTF.

V is TRBV2 and J is TRBJ1-1, with 10 positions matching TRBD1. The germline gives CDR1 SNHLY, CDR2 FYNNEI. J gave up 6 bases and V 9 bases, and 7 bases lay outside the gene matches. The CDR3 spans 13 residues. The CDR3 bases are TGTGCCAGTAAGACAGGGGGCATCTCTGAAGCTTTCTTT. This translates into CASKTGGISEAFF.

The rearrangement joins TRBV7-9 to TRBJ1-1; TRBD1 might be the D (6 bases). Germline CDR1 SEHNR, CDR2 FQNEAQ (reference sequence). Between the trimmed V and J ends, which lost 10 bases and 3 bases, there was a span of 15 bases. CDR3 length: 13 amino acids. The CDR3 loop reads CATAWGADTEAFF. The CDR3 nucleotides are TGTGCCACCGCCTGGGGGGCGGACACTGAAGCTTTCTTT.

This CDR3 reads CASSLLVRDYEQYF. DNA of the CDR3: TGTGCCAGCAGTTTATTGGTAAGGGACTACGAGCAGTACTTC. The chain has TRBV28 and TRBJ2-7; D unresolved. The CDR3 length is 14 residues. Trimming took 1 base from V and 3 from J, leaving 10 bases between them. CDR1 is MDHEN, CDR2 SYDVKM, per germline.

The rearrangement joins TRBV5-1 to TRBJ1-2; D is unresolved. Germline V gives CDR1 SGHRS, CDR2 YFSETQ. Trimming removed 7 bases at V and 4 bases at J, with 14 bases between. The CDR3 length is 13 residues. CDR3: CASASGSAYGYTF. The CDR3 DNA reads TGCGCCAGCGCCAGCGGGTCAGCCTATGGCTACACCTTC.

The gene calls are TRBV7-9 and TRBJ2-3; 9 bases agree with TRBD1. The CDR3 extends over 14 amino acids. The V gene end was trimmed by 5 bases and the J gene end by 3 bases; junction bases not matched to a gene: 3. CDR1 and CDR2 from the germline V gene are SEHNR and FQNEAQ (reference sequence). Written as DNA, the CDR3 is TGTGCCAGCAGCCCTGACAGGGGGACAGATACGCAGTATTTT. The encoded protein is CASSPDRGTDTQYF.